Below are 5 T cell receptor beta chains sequenced from a single sample in a study of CD8 T cells in ankylosing spondylitis. TCRdb redid the calling of the 5' RACE reads with MiXCR, one entry per CDR3 protein. The table shows fewer than 400,000 distinct CDR3 sequences, with roughly 14% occurring only once. The sample was blood, either unsorted or a sorted T cell fraction (not recorded which). These receptors were collected from a male donor with ankylosing spondylitis or in good health (not recorded which).

This clonotype was counted a few times. V usage is TRBV12-3 or TRBV12-4 and J usage is TRBJ1-2; D unresolved. V lost 6 bases and J lost 2, with 16 bases in between. CDR3 size: 15 residues. The CDR3 region has the DNA TGTGCCAGCAGAGAACCGGGCCGTGGGAACTATGGCTACACCTTC. Its translation is CASREPGRGNYGYTF.

The chain has TRBV5-1 and TRBJ2-5, with D possibly matching TRBD2 (6 bases). The CDR3 contains 14 residues. Deletions cut 3 bases from V and 2 bases from J, with 11 bases between. Germline assignment: CDR1 SGHRS and CDR2 YFSETQ. The CDR3, as DNA: TGCGCCAGCAGCTCTCGGGACTCACAAGAGACCCAGTACTTC. This codes for CASSSRDSQETQYF.

The rearrangement joins TRBV3-1 to TRBJ2-5; no clear D gene. The CDR3 is 13 residues long. The V and J ends lost 4 bases and 4 bases respectively, with 10 bases between them. CDR1 and CDR2 (germline): LGHDT, YNNKEL (reference sequence). In DNA, the CDR3 is TGTGCCAGCAGCCCGGTGGACGGAGAGACCCAGTACTTC. Protein product: CASSPVDGETQYF.

This rearrangement joins TRBV5-1 to TRBJ2-2; D not resolved. The germline V gene encodes CDR1 SGHRS and CDR2 YFSETQ. This CDR3 comprises 12 residues. The V end was cut by 4 bases, the J end by 8 bases, with 9 bases between. The CDR3 region is CASSPELGELFF. The DNA for the CDR3 is TGCGCCAGCAGCCCGGAGTTGGGGGAGCTGTTTTTT.

This clonotype was detected many times. This rearrangement joins TRBV12-3 or TRBV12-4 to TRBJ2-5; maybe TRBD2 (6 bases). The CDR3 has 12 amino acids. Between the trimmed V and J ends, which lost 6 bases and 1 base, there was a span of 6 bases. CDR3 DNA: TGTGCCAGCAGGGAGGGCCAAGAGACCCAGTACTTC. This sequence encodes CASREGQETQYF.